The source of this TCR beta chain is a study of blood T cells in healthy people across ages. In regard to this clonotype: What it binds is not known.

The CDR3 has 16 residues. Trimming removed 5 bases from V and 7 bases from J; junction bases left unmatched: 14. Findings and caveats of the study: Estimates drawn from one million T cells were deemed to understate diversity. Naive T cell percentage and TCR beta diversity correlated strongly. Per-million-T-cell TCR beta diversity fell roughly linearly with age. Comparison with aged donors showed that long-lived donors had more naive CD4+ cells and higher diversity.

The use of a sample-barcoded 5' primer and a J-beta primer mix characterized a second PCR of roughly 7 to 11 cycles. TCRdb re-derived calls from the 5' RACE reads in MiXCR, one entry per CDR3 protein. Seen here are approximately 1,100,000 distinct CDR3 sequences, 40% to 50% observed once, and the top ten hold approximately 19%. The specimen sequenced was blood. This sequence was found in an older woman in good health. This sequence joins TRBV12-3 or TRBV12-4 and TRBJ2-7, with 10 bases aligning to TRBD2. CDR3 nucleotides: TGTGCCAGCAGTCCCCGGAGCGGGAGGGCCTTGGATGAGCAGTACTTC. This codes for CASSPRSGRALDEQYF.